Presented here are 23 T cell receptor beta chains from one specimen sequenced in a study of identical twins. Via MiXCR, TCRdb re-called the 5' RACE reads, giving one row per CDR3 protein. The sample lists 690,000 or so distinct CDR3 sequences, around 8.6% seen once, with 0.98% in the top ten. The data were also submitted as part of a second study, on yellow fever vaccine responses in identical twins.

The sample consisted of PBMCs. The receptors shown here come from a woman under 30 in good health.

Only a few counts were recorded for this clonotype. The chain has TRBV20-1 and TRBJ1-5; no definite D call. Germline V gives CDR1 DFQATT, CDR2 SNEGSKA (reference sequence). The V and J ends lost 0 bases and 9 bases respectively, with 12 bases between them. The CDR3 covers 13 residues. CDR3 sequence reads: CSAREAGYGPQHF. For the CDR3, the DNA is TGCAGTGCTAGAGAGGCCGGATATGGGCCCCAGCATTTT.

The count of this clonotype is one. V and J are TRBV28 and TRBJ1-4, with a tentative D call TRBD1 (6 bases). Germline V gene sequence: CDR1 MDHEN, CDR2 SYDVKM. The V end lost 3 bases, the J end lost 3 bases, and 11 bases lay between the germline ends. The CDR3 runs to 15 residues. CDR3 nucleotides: TGTGCCAGCAGTTTTGAGGGGGTGGCTAATGAAAAACTGTTTTTT. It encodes CASSFEGVANEKLFF.

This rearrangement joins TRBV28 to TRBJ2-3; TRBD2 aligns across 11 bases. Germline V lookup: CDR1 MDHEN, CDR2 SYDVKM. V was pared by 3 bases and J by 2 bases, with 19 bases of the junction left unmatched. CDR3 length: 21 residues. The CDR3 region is CASSFPSTSGMAPENTDTQYF. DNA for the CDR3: TGTGCCAGCAGTTTCCCTTCGACTAGCGGGATGGCTCCTGAAAACACAGATACGCAGTATTTT.

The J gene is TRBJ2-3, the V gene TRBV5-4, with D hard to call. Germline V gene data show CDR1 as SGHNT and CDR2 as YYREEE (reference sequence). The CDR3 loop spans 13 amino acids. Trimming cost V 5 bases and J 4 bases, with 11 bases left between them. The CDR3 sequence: CASSSTPSDTQYF. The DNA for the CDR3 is TGTGCCAGCAGTTCAACCCCATCAGATACGCAGTATTTT.

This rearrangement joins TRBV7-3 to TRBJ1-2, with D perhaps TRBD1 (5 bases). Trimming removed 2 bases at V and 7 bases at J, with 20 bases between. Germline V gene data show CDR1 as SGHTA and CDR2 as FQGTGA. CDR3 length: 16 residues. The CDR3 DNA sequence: TGTGCCAGCAGCTTACGGGGTAATAGGCAGGGTGCTGGCTACACCTTC. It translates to CASSLRGNRQGAGYTF.

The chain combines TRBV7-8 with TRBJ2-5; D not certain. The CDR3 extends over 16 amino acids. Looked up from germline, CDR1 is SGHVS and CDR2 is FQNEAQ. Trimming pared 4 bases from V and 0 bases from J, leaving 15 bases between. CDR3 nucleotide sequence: TGTGCCAGCAGCTCTAGGGTTTTGGATAACCAAGAGACCCAGTACTTC. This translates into CASSSRVLDNQETQYF. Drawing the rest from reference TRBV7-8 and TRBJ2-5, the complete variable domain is GAGVSQSPRYKVAKRGQDVALRCDPISGHVSLFWYQQALGQGPEFLTYFQNEAQLDKSGLPSDRFFAERPEGSVSTLKIQRTQQEDSAVYLCASSSRVLDNQETQYFGPGTRLLVL.

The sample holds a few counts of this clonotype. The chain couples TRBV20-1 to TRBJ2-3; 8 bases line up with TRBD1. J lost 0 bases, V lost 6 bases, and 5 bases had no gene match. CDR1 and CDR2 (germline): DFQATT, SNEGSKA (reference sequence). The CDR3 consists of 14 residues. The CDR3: CSARGQDSTDTQYF. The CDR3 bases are TGCAGTGCCAGGGGGCAGGATAGCACAGATACGCAGTATTTT.

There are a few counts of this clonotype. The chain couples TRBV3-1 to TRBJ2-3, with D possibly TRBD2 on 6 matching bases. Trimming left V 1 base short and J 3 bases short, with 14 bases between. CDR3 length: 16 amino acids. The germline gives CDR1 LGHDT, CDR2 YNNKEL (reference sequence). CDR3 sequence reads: CASSQGLGVGTDTQYF. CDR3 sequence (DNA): TGTGCCAGCAGCCAAGGACTAGGGGTAGGAACAGATACGCAGTATTTT.

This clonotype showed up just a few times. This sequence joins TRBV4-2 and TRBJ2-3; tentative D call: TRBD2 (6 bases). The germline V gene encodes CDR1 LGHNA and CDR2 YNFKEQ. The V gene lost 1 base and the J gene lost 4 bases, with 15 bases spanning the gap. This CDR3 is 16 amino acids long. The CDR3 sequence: CASSQVTGVGADTQYF. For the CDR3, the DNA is TGTGCCAGCAGCCAAGTAACGGGAGTGGGGGCAGATACGCAGTATTTT.

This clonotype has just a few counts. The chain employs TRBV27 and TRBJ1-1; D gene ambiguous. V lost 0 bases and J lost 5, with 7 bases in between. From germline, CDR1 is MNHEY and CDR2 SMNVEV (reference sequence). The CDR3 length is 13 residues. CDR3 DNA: TGTGCCAGCAGTTTATCGGCGTATACTGAAGCTTTCTTT. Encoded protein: CASSLSAYTEAFF.

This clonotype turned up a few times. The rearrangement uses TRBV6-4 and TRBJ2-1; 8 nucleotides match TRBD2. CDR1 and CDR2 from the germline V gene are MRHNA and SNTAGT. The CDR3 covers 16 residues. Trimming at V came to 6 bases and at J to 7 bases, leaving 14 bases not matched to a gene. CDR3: CASSGRAGEERNEQFF. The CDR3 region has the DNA TGTGCCAGCAGCGGACGAGCGGGAGAAGAACGAAATGAGCAGTTCTTC.

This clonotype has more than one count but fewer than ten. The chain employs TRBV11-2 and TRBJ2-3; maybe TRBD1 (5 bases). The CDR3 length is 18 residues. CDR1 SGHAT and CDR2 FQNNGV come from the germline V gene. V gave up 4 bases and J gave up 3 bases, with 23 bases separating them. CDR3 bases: TGTGCCAGCAGCTCTATCTCACCTAATAGGACAATAACAGATACGCAGTATTTT. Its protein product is CASSSISPNRTITDTQYF.

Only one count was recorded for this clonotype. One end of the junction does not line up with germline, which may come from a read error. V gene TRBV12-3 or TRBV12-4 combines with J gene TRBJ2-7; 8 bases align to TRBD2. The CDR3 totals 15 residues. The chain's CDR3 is CTSSFDAGGEYEQYF. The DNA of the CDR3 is TGTACCAGCAGTTTCGATGCGGGAGGAGAGTACGAGCAGTACTTC.

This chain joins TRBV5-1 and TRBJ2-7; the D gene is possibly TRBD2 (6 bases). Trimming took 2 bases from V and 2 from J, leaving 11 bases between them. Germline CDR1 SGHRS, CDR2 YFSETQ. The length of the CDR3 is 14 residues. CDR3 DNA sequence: TGCGCCAGCAGCTTCACTAGCCAGGCCTACGAGCAGTACTTC. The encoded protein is CASSFTSQAYEQYF.

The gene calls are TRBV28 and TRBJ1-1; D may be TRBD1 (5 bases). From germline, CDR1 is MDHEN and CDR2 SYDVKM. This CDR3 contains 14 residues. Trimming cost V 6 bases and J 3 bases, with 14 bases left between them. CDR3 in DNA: TGTGCCAGCAGCGACTGGGACGGAGACACTGAAGCTTTCTTT. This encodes CASSDWDGDTEAFF.

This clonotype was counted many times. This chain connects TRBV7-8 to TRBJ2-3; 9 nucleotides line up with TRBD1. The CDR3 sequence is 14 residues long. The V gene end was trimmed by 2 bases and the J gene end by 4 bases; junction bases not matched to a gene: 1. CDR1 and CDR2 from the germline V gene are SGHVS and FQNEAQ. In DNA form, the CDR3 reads TGTGCCAGCAGCTTAAGGACAGGGGCAGATACGCAGTATTTT. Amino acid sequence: CASSLRTGADTQYF.

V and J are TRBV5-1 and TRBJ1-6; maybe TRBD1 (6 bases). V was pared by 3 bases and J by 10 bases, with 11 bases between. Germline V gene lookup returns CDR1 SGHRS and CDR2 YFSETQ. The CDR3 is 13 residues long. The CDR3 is CASSSPGGSPLHF. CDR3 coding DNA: TGCGCCAGCAGCTCCCCCGGGGGCTCACCCCTCCACTTT.

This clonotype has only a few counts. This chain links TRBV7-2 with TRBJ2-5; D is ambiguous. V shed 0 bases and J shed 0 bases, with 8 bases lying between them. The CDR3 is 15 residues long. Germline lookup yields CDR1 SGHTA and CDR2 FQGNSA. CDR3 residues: CASSLAPRHQETQYF. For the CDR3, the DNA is TGTGCCAGCAGCTTAGCTCCCCGGCACCAAGAGACCCAGTACTTC.

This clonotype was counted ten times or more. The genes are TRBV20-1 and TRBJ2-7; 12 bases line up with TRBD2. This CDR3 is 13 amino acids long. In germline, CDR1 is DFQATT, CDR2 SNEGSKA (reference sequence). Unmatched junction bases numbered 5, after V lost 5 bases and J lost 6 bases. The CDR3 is CSARLAGVVEQYF. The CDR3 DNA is TGCAGTGCTCGACTAGCGGGAGTTGTCGAGCAGTACTTC.

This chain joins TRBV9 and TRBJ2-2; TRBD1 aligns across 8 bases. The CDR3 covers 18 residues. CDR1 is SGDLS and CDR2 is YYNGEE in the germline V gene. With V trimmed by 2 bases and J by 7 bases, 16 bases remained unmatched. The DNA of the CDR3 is TGTGCCAGCAGCGTCGGGCCCGGGGCAGGGGGCGTAAACGGGGAGCTGTTTTTT. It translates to CASSVGPGAGGVNGELFF.

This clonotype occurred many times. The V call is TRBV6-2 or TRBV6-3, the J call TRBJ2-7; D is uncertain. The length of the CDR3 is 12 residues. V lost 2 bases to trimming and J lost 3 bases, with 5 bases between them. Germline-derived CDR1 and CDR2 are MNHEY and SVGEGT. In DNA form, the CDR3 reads TGTGCCAGCAGTTACCCGGACTACGAGCAGTACTTC. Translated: CASSYPDYEQYF.

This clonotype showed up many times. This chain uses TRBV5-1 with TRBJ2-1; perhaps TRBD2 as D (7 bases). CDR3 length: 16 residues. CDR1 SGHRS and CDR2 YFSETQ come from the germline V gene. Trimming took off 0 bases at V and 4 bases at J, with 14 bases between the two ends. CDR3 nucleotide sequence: TGCGCCAGCAGCTTGGAAGGGGGGGGCCCTTACAATGAGCAGTTCTTC. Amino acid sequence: CASSLEGGGPYNEQFF.

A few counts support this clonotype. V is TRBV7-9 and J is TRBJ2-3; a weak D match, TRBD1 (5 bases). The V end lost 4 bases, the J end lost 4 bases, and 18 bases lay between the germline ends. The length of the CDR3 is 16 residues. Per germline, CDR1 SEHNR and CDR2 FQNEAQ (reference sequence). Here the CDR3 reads CASSSDIVGPADTQYF. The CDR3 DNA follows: TGTGCCAGCAGCTCGGACATTGTAGGACCAGCAGATACGCAGTATTTT.